The next 24 T cell receptor beta chains were all read from a single sample in a study of beta chain features in type 1 diabetes. Investigators reverse transcribed all isolated RNA, so they sequenced expressed TCRB transcripts. Sequenced by immunoSEQ multiplex PCR; TCRdb stores in-frame clones only, minus some. Here the sample spans 35,000 to 50,000 clones, approximately 53% being singletons. Sequences were obtained from stem cell memory CD4+ T cells from blood. These receptor sequences come from a woman younger than 45 in good health.

The table lists this clone with a few counts. This chain connects TRBV5-4 to TRBJ2-3; 10 bases align to TRBD2. This CDR3 is 18 amino acids long. The germline gives CDR1 SGHNT, CDR2 YYREEE (reference sequence). V shed 2 bases and J 1 base; nucleotides not matched to a gene: 10. The CDR3 loop is CASSFGIAGGQGTDTQYF. As DNA, the CDR3 is TGTGCCAGCAGCTTTGGGATAGCGGGAGGCCAGGGCACAGATACGCAGTATTTT.

The rearrangement joins TRBV29-1 to TRBJ2-5; TRBD1 is a possible D gene (6 bases). V was pared by 7 bases and J by 9 bases, with 21 bases between. Germline V gene sequence: CDR1 SQVTM, CDR2 ANQGSEA. The CDR3 totals 13 residues. The CDR3 protein is CSAARDIRDPQYF. CDR3 sequence (DNA): TGCAGCGCCGCCCGGGACATCCGGGACCCCCAGTACTTC.

Only a few counts were recorded for this clone. The chain recombines TRBV7-9 with TRBJ2-7, with 8 bases fitting TRBD1. The CDR3 covers 18 residues. V was clipped by 4 bases and J by 4 bases; unmatched bases: 18. Per germline, CDR1 SEHNR and CDR2 FQNEAQ (reference sequence). Here the CDR3 reads CASSSSPLGTGQGYEQYF. The CDR3 DNA sequence: TGTGCCAGCAGCTCCAGCCCCCTAGGGACAGGACAAGGGTACGAGCAGTACTTC.

The V and J genes are TRBV10-3 and TRBJ2-5; a possible D gene is TRBD2 (7 bases). The DNA end is a closer match to TRBJ2-7, so the J assignment may be wrong. The CDR3 is made up of 16 amino acids. CDR1 and CDR2 (germline): ENHRY, SYGVKD. For the CDR3, the DNA is TGTGCCATCAGTGAGTCGAGGAGGGGGGGGTCCTACGAGCAGTACTTC. The encoded protein is CAISESRRGGSYEQYF.

J is TRBJ2-7 and V is TRBV5-4; TRBD1 matches 8 bases. Germline trimming cut 7 bases from V and 4 bases from J; bases unmatched to any gene: 7. This CDR3 has 13 amino acids. Germline V CDR1 and CDR2: SGHNT, YYREEE (reference sequence). The CDR3 region has the DNA TGTGCCAGCTACATGACAGGGGAGTACGAGCAGTACTTC. Its translation: CASYMTGEYEQYF.

This chain joins TRBV5-4 and TRBJ1-1; the match to TRBD1 covers 9 bases. Germline CDR1 SGHNT, CDR2 YYREEE (reference sequence). There are 16 residues in the CDR3. Trimming cost V 0 bases and J 8 bases; bases outside gene matches: 11. The CDR3 DNA follows: TGTGCCAGCAGCTTGGTGGCCGGCGACAGGGGGGTGGAAGCTTTCTTT. Translation gives CASSLVAGDRGVEAFF.

This rearrangement joins TRBV19 to TRBJ1-5, with 8 nucleotides matching TRBD1. The CDR3 is 13 amino acids. Germline V CDR1 and CDR2: LNHDA, SQIVND (reference sequence). V trimming: 7 bases; J trimming: 8 bases; junction bases outside the gene matches: 7. Here the CDR3 reads CASTSTGVKPQHF. In DNA, the CDR3 is TGTGCCAGTACCTCGACAGGGGTTAAGCCCCAGCATTTT.

The V and J genes are TRBV5-6 and TRBJ2-7, with TRBD1 as a possible D gene (5 bases). The CDR3 consists of 18 residues. The germline V gene encodes CDR1 SGHDT and CDR2 YYEEEE. Trimming shortened V by 5 bases and J by 0 bases, and 24 bases separated the two germline ends. Here the CDR3 reads CASSKLAEGIRGSYEQYF. The CDR3 DNA follows: TGTGCCAGCAGTAAGCTGGCGGAAGGGATAAGGGGCTCCTACGAGCAGTACTTC.

The chain is built from TRBV20-1 and TRBJ2-7; D not resolved. This CDR3 spans 11 amino acids. V was pared by 6 bases and J by 0 bases, with 6 bases between. The germline V gene encodes CDR1 DFQATT and CDR2 SNEGSKA (reference sequence). In DNA form, the CDR3 reads TGCAGTGCCGGAGCCTCCTACGAGCAGTACTTC. Protein product: CSAGASYEQYF.

This rearrangement joins TRBV5-1 to TRBJ2-7; D might be TRBD1 (8 bases). Germline-derived CDR1 and CDR2 are SGHRS and YFSETQ. This CDR3 spans 14 amino acids. V shed 3 bases and J shed 3 bases, with 13 bases lying between them. In DNA, the CDR3 is TGCGCCAGCAGCTCAAACAGGGGGGGCTACGAGCAGTACTTC. Translating it yields CASSSNRGGYEQYF. The full variable domain, rest sourced from reference TRBV5-1 and TRBJ2-7, is KAGVTQTPRYLIKTRGQQVTLSCSPISGHRSVSWYQQTPGQGLQFLFEYFSETQRNKGNFPGRFSGRQFSNSRSEMNVSTLELGDSALYLCASSSNRGGYEQYFGPGTRLTVT.

In its sample, this clone was seen a few times. This chain connects TRBV5-6 to TRBJ2-1, with TRBD2 identical over 16 bases. From germline, CDR1 is SGHDT and CDR2 YYEEEE. J gave up 13 bases and V 3 bases, and 10 bases lay outside the gene matches. This CDR3 contains 16 residues. CDR3 sequence: CASSWWGLAGGPRQFF. CDR3 nucleotide sequence: TGTGCCAGCAGCTGGTGGGGACTAGCGGGAGGGCCTCGTCAGTTCTTC.

Only a few counts were recorded for this clone. The rearrangement links TRBV18 to TRBJ2-7, with TRBD2 matching over 15 bases. The germline V gene encodes CDR1 KGHSH and CDR2 LQKENI. This CDR3 comprises 16 residues. V lost 8 bases to trimming and J lost 5 bases; unmatched junction nucleotides: 10. CDR3 loop: CASRQTGTSGRHEQYF. CDR3 in DNA: TGTGCCAGCCGACAAACCGGGACTAGCGGGAGGCACGAGCAGTACTTC. The whole variable domain, remainder taken from reference TRBV18 and TRBJ2-7, is NAGVMQNPRHLVRRRGQEARLRCSPMKGHSHVYWYRQLPEEGLKFMVYLQKENIIDESGMPKERFSAEFPKEGPSILRIQQVVRGDSAAYFCASRQTGTSGRHEQYFGPGTRLTVT.

The chain has TRBV30 and TRBJ1-5; no firm D call. The germline V and J ends were trimmed by 2 bases and 3 bases, with 8 bases remaining between them. The CDR3 sequence is 13 residues long. Germline-derived CDR1 and CDR2 are GTSNPN and SVGIG (reference sequence). This chain's CDR3 is CAWSRRVNQPQHF. In DNA form, the CDR3 reads TGTGCCTGGAGTAGGCGGGTCAATCAGCCCCAGCATTTT.

The chain combines TRBV28 with TRBJ2-2, with TRBD2 matching 7 bases. The CDR3 spans 18 residues. The V and J ends lost 1 base and 1 base, in that order; junction bases with no gene match: 9. Germline V gene data show CDR1 as MDHEN and CDR2 as SYDVKM. CDR3 region: CASSLYWRESRNTGELFF. CDR3 nucleotides: TGTGCCAGCAGTTTATATTGGCGGGAGAGCAGGAACACCGGGGAGCTGTTTTTT.

V gene TRBV7-3 combines with J gene TRBJ2-7; no firm D call. This CDR3 has 14 amino acids. Germline CDR1 is SGHTA and CDR2 is FQGTGA. Trimming pared 1 base from V and 3 bases from J, leaving 10 bases between. The CDR3 DNA reads as TGTGCCAGCAGCTTAATCCCAGGAAACTACGAGCAGTACTTC. Translated: CASSLIPGNYEQYF.

The chain is built from TRBV7-2 and TRBJ2-5; D remains unclear. Trimming took off 1 base at V and 4 bases at J, with 7 bases between the two ends. Germline CDR1 reads SGHTA; CDR2 reads FQGNSA. CDR3 length: 13 residues. The CDR3 DNA is TGTGCCAGCAGCTTAGTTTCAGGAGAGACCCAGTACTTC. This translates into CASSLVSGETQYF.

The table lists this clone with a few counts. The chain has TRBV28 and TRBJ1-2, with D perhaps matching TRBD1 (6 bases). The germline V and J ends were trimmed by 5 bases and 4 bases, with 14 bases remaining between them. This CDR3 comprises 14 residues. Per the germline V gene, CDR1 is MDHEN and CDR2 is SYDVKM. CDR3 protein: CASSPIAGAYGYTF. The CDR3 DNA is TGTGCCAGCAGTCCTATAGCGGGGGCCTATGGCTACACCTTC.

The gene calls are TRBV30 and TRBJ1-2; D gene ambiguous. The CDR3 has 11 residues. CDR1 and CDR2 from the germline V gene are GTSNPN and SVGIG (reference sequence). Trimming stripped 4 bases from V and 8 bases from J, with 11 bases between. The CDR3 DNA sequence: TGTGCCTGGATCCTCGGAGGGGGCTACACCTTC. Its protein product is CAWILGGGYTF.

V and J are TRBV7-9 and TRBJ2-1; tentative D call: TRBD2 (5 bases). The CDR3 runs to 12 residues. Germline V lookup: CDR1 SEHNR, CDR2 FQNEAQ (reference sequence). Trimming removed 5 bases at V and 12 bases at J, with 14 bases between. For the CDR3, the DNA is TGTGCCAGCAGCCCACTGGCTAGCTGGCAGTTCTTC. It is translated as CASSPLASWQFF.

This clone has a single count. The genes are TRBV2 and TRBJ2-2; D is unclear. V was shortened by 4 bases and J by 0 bases, with 9 bases between the two germline ends. The CDR3 totals 15 residues. The germline gives CDR1 SNHLY, CDR2 FYNNEI. The CDR3 nucleotides read TGTGCCAGCAGTGGAATGGCTGCGAACACCGGGGAGCTGTTTTTT. It translates to CASSGMAANTGELFF.

The chain links TRBV5-4 to TRBJ1-2; D gene ambiguous. V was clipped by 0 bases and J by 5 bases, with 11 bases between them. CDR1 is SGHNT, CDR2 YYREEE, per germline (reference sequence). This CDR3 is built from 14 residues. CDR3 residues: CASSLASEEYGYTF. The DNA for the CDR3 is TGTGCCAGCAGCTTGGCGTCGGAGGAATATGGCTACACCTTC.

V gene TRBV12-5 combines with J gene TRBJ2-7; TRBD2 aligns across 10 bases. The length of the CDR3 is 17 residues. V dropped 5 bases and J dropped 0; count of bases not matched to a gene: 10. Germline V gives CDR1 LGHNT, CDR2 FRNRAP. The CDR3 DNA sequence: TGTGCTAGTGGTCCCTCAGCGGGAGGGCCGGGCTCCTACGAGCAGTACTTC. Translating it yields CASGPSAGGPGSYEQYF.

This clone was seen only a few times. The chain is built from TRBV7-2 and TRBJ1-5; D possibly corresponds to TRBD1 (6 bases). In germline, CDR1 is SGHTA, CDR2 FQGNSA. V dropped 1 base and J dropped 5 bases, with 15 bases sitting between them. CDR3 length equals 16 residues. CDR3 sequence (DNA): TGTGCCAGCAGCTTAGTAGCCGGTCAGGGGTATCAGCCCCAGCATTTT. Translated: CASSLVAGQGYQPQHF.

In its sample, this clone was seen a few times. This rearrangement joins TRBV5-5 to TRBJ2-6, with D unclear. The CDR3 length is 13 residues. Germline CDR1 is SGHKS and CDR2 is YYEKEE (reference sequence). Trimming left V 4 bases short and J 5 bases short, with 7 bases between. The CDR3 nucleotides read TGTGCCAGCAGCCAGGAATGGGCCAACGTCCTGACTTTC. Its translation is CASSQEWANVLTF.